The next 22 T cell receptor beta chains were all read from a single sample in a study of blood T cell repertoires in COVID-19. Sequenced by immunoSEQ multiplex PCR; TCRdb stores in-frame clones only, minus some. The sample comprises approximately 200,000 clones, roughly 80% of which are singletons, and around 12% rests with the top ten. Material for sequencing was peripheral blood. The receptors stem from a woman aged 50 to 60 with acute or convalescent COVID-19.

The rearrangement joins TRBV7-2 to TRBJ1-5; D is uncertain. Per germline, CDR1 SGHTA and CDR2 FQGNSA. The CDR3 covers 15 residues. V was clipped by 1 base and J by 4 bases, with 11 bases between them. For the CDR3, the DNA is TGTGCCAGCAGCTTAGATTCGTCCGTGAATCAGCCCCAGCATTTT. It is translated as CASSLDSSVNQPQHF.

This clone was counted a few times. This rearrangement joins TRBV7-2 to TRBJ2-7; 7 bases agree with TRBD1. The CDR3 is made up of 13 amino acids. Unmatched junction bases numbered 7, after V lost 4 bases and J lost 7 bases. Germline V gene lookup returns CDR1 SGHTA and CDR2 FQGNSA. For the CDR3, the DNA is TGTGCCAGCAGCTACGGGACAGTTGGGGAGCAGTACTTC. Translated: CASSYGTVGEQYF.

This chain joins TRBV6-5 and TRBJ1-2; D may be TRBD1 (6 bases). The CDR3 has 14 amino acids. V gave up 2 bases and J gave up 3 bases, with 10 bases separating them. Germline-derived CDR1 and CDR2 are MNHEY and SVGAGI. The CDR3 bases are TGTGCCAGCAGTTACGTGCCAGGGGACTATGGCTACACCTTC. It codes for CASSYVPGDYGYTF.

This chain joins TRBV30 and TRBJ1-5; perhaps TRBD1 as D (5 bases). The length of the CDR3 is 12 residues. Germline assignment: CDR1 GTSNPN and CDR2 SVGIG (reference sequence). Trimming took 8 bases from V and 5 from J, leaving 13 bases between them. The CDR3 DNA sequence: TGTGCCCGCGCGACAGATTATCAGCCCCAGCATTTT. This codes for CARATDYQPQHF.

V usage is TRBV29-1 and J usage is TRBJ1-5, with TRBD1 as a possible D gene (6 bases). The V and J ends lost 7 bases and 4 bases respectively, with 23 bases between them. The V gene's germline CDR1 is SQVTM and CDR2 ANQGSEA. This CDR3 region has 16 residues. The CDR3 protein is CSALLGGGWGNQPQHF. Here the CDR3 DNA reads TGCAGCGCTCTCCTAGGGGGGGGCTGGGGGAATCAGCCCCAGCATTTT.

As regards this clone: Other DNA sequences in the same sample also yield this CDR3. The chain carries TRBV15 and TRBJ1-1, with TRBD1 matching 7 bases. The length of the CDR3 is 14 residues. After removal of 1 base from V and 4 bases from J, the junction contained 3 bases not matched to a gene. Germline assignment: CDR1 LNHNV and CDR2 YYDKDF (reference sequence). DNA for the CDR3: TGTGCCACCAGCAGAGGACAGGGCGGCACTGAAGCTTTCTTT. Its protein is CATSRGQGGTEAFF.

V gene TRBV7-8 combines with J gene TRBJ1-4, with D possibly matching TRBD1 (5 bases). Germline V gene sequence: CDR1 SGHVS, CDR2 FQNEAQ. This CDR3 spans 16 amino acids. Trimming cost V 7 bases and J 5 bases, with 20 bases left between them. In DNA form, the CDR3 reads TGTGCCAGCACCCCCAATTCAGGGCAGCTGAATGAAAAACTGTTTTTT. It specifies CASTPNSGQLNEKLFF. The full variable domain, completed using reference TRBV7-8 and TRBJ1-4, is GAGVSQSPRYKVAKRGQDVALRCDPISGHVSLFWYQQALGQGPEFLTYFQNEAQLDKSGLPSDRFFAERPEGSVSTLKIQRTQQEDSAVYLCASTPNSGQLNEKLFFGSGTQLSVL.

This clone was found a few times. V usage is TRBV29-1 and J usage is TRBJ2-1; 9 nucleotides line up with TRBD2. This CDR3 is 13 amino acids long. Germline-derived CDR1 and CDR2 are SQVTM and ANQGSEA. V shed 1 base, J shed 8 bases, and the junction held 3 bases outside the gene matches. The CDR3 here is CSVEVAGEDEQFF. The CDR3 bases are TGCAGCGTTGAAGTAGCGGGAGAAGATGAGCAGTTCTTC.

V usage is TRBV10-1 and J usage is TRBJ2-1, with TRBD2 as a possible D gene (6 bases). Germline V gene sequence: CDR1 WNHNN, CDR2 SYGVQD (reference sequence). The V gene lost 2 bases and the J gene lost 11 bases, with 19 bases spanning the gap. The CDR3 is made up of 15 amino acids. The CDR3 sequence is CASSEGGGSFRQQFF. CDR3 nucleotides: TGCGCCAGCAGTGAGGGTGGGGGGTCCTTTCGCCAGCAGTTCTTC.

The chain has TRBV7-8 and TRBJ1-2, with 10 bases fitting TRBD1. The CDR3 totals 16 residues. Germline V gene data show CDR1 as SGHVS and CDR2 as FQNEAQ. Trimming cost V 1 base and J 4 bases; bases outside gene matches: 6. This chain's CDR3 is CASSLGGTGAGYGYTF. The CDR3 nucleotides are TGTGCCAGCAGCTTAGGAGGGACAGGGGCTGGCTATGGCTACACCTTC. Looking up the rest from reference TRBV7-8 and TRBJ1-2 gives the full variable domain: GAGVSQSPRYKVAKRGQDVALRCDPISGHVSLFWYQQALGQGPEFLTYFQNEAQLDKSGLPSDRFFAERPEGSVSTLKIQRTQQEDSAVYLCASSLGGTGAGYGYTFGSGTRLTVV.

V usage is TRBV27 and J usage is TRBJ2-3, with 10 positions matching TRBD1. Trimming at V came to 6 bases and at J to 6 bases, leaving 9 bases not matched to a gene. Germline CDR1 reads MNHEY; CDR2 reads SMNVEV (reference sequence). There are 15 residues in the CDR3. The CDR3 nucleotides read TGTGCCAGCAGGGGGGACAGGGGAATTCGGGATACGCAGTATTTT. Residues: CASRGDRGIRDTQYF.

The chain couples TRBV10-1 to TRBJ2-5; TRBD1 agrees at 11 bases. Unmatched junction bases numbered 9, after V lost 10 bases and J lost 5 bases. The germline V gene encodes CDR1 WNHNN and CDR2 SYGVQD (reference sequence). The CDR3 is made up of 14 amino acids. The CDR3 DNA follows: TGCGCCAAAGGACAGGGGGCTCGCTGTGAGACCCAGTACTTC. Protein product: CAKGQGARCETQYF.

The chain employs TRBV2 and TRBJ2-3; D not resolved. CDR1 and CDR2 (germline): SNHLY, FYNNEI. CDR3 length: 15 amino acids. V lost 5 bases and J 0 bases, leaving 12 bases between the germline ends. CDR3 residues: CASSREFSSTDTQYF. CDR3 sequence (DNA): TGTGCCAGCAGTCGAGAATTCTCTAGCACAGATACGCAGTATTTT.

The CDR3 DNA reads TGTGCCAGCAGTCCCGCTCAGGGGGCTGGTGGGATGAACACTGAAGCTTTCTTT. Translating gives CASSPAQGAGGMNTEAFF. The chain uses TRBV6-6 and TRBJ1-1; 8 bases map to TRBD1. This CDR3 comprises 18 residues. Trimming at V came to 5 bases and at J to 0 bases, leaving 14 bases not matched to a gene. Germline lookup yields CDR1 MNHNY and CDR2 SVGAGI (reference sequence).

This rearrangement joins TRBV2 to TRBJ2-1, with 16 bases identical to TRBD2. CDR1 is SNHLY, CDR2 FYNNEI, per germline. J was trimmed by 8 bases and V by 6 bases; bases with no gene match: 4. This CDR3 has 15 residues. CDR3: CASRRGTSGGDEQFF. The CDR3 DNA reads as TGTGCCAGCAGGAGAGGGACTAGCGGGGGGGATGAGCAGTTCTTC.

The chain carries TRBV29-1 and TRBJ2-3; maybe TRBD2 (7 bases). Germline CDR1 SQVTM, CDR2 ANQGSEA. V lost 4 bases to trimming and J lost 6 bases, with 11 bases between them. There are 12 residues in the CDR3. The CDR3 here is CSVARGADTQYF. CDR3 sequence (DNA): TGCAGCGTTGCCCGGGGGGCCGATACGCAGTATTTT.

The chain uses TRBV2 and TRBJ2-1, with 9 positions matching TRBD2. Germline CDR1 is SNHLY and CDR2 is FYNNEI. Trimming at V came to 6 bases and at J to 8 bases, leaving 8 bases not matched to a gene. This CDR3 has 14 amino acids. The DNA of the CDR3 is TGTGCCAGCAGGAGGGCTAGCGGGGTTGATGAGCAGTTCTTC. Translating gives CASRRASGVDEQFF.

The chain recombines TRBV28 with TRBJ2-1, with 11 positions matching TRBD2. CDR3 length: 16 amino acids. With 6 bases clipped from V and 2 bases from J, the junction kept 6 bases outside the gene matches. CDR1 is MDHEN, CDR2 SYDVKM, per germline. CDR3 nucleotides: TGTGCCAGCAGCTCCCTTAGCGGGGGGGCCTACAATGAGCAGTTCTTC. Translated, it gives CASSSLSGGAYNEQFF.

The CDR3 sequence is CASSTINRGGGYTF. The DNA of the CDR3 is TGTGCCAGCAGCACCATAAACAGGGGAGGTGGCTACACCTTC. The V and J genes are TRBV5-5 and TRBJ1-2; 7 nucleotides align to TRBD1. The CDR3 has 14 residues. Germline-derived CDR1 and CDR2 are SGHKS and YYEKEE (reference sequence). The V segment lost 4 bases and the J segment 7 bases; nucleotides outside the gene matches: 10. The variable domain in full, completed from reference TRBV5-5 and TRBJ1-2, reads DAGVTQSPTHLIKTRGQQVTLRCSPISGHKSVSWYQQVLGQGPQFIFQYYEKEERGRGNFPDRFSARQFPNYSSELNVNALLLGDSALYLCASSTINRGGGYTFGSGTRLTVV.

V and J are TRBV28 and TRBJ1-5; possibly TRBD1 for D (6 bases). Trimming removed 7 bases at V and 2 bases at J, with 18 bases between. The CDR3 has 16 amino acids. The germline V gene has CDR1 MDHEN and CDR2 SYDVKM. In DNA form, the CDR3 reads TGTGCCAGCAAACCTCACGCGGGGGGCCGCAATCAGCCCCAGCATTTT. Its protein product is CASKPHAGGRNQPQHF. Complete variable domain (other parts from reference TRBV28 and TRBJ1-5): DVKVTQSSRYLVKRTGEKVFLECVQDMDHENMFWYRQDPGLGLRLIYFSYDVKMKEKGDIPEGYSVSREKKERFSLILESASTNQTSMYLCASKPHAGGRNQPQHFGDGTRLSIL.

The chain combines TRBV7-2 with TRBJ1-4; unclear D gene. The CDR3 sequence is 14 residues long. The ends were cut back, 5 bases at V and 8 bases at J, with 15 bases in the middle. Germline V lookup: CDR1 SGHTA, CDR2 FQGNSA. CDR3 DNA sequence: TGTGCCAGCAGCCCGCGCGTCCCTAGGGAAAAACTGTTTTTT. Its translation is CASSPRVPREKLFF.

The gene calls are TRBV7-2 and TRBJ2-1; D call uncertain. The CDR3 runs to 12 residues. The germline V gene has CDR1 SGHTA and CDR2 FQGNSA. Trimming took off 5 bases at V and 4 bases at J, with 6 bases between the two ends. DNA for the CDR3: TGTGCCAGCAGCGCCCAGTACAATGAGCAGTTCTTC. Translating gives CASSAQYNEQFF.